This T cell receptor (beta chain) comes out of a study of control samples from healthy donors and cancer patients. This clone was found once. Sequencing used immunoSEQ multiplex PCR; TCRdb keeps in-frame clones, though not all of them. The profile covers about 160,000 clones, with about 90% appearing a single time and about 12% taken by the ten largest. This receptor was identified in a young man in good health. Material for sequencing was blood.

In DNA, the CDR3 is TGCGCCAGCAGGGAGTACAGGGAGAACACTGAAGCTTTCTTT. Its translation: CASREYRENTEAFF. The chain recombines TRBV5-1 with TRBJ1-1; weak D call: TRBD1 (6 bases). Per the germline V gene, CDR1 is SGHRS and CDR2 is YFSETQ. The CDR3 runs 14 residues. V shed 5 bases and J shed 1 base, with 12 bases lying between them.